The 21 T cell receptor beta chains reported below all come from one sample, sequenced in a study of blood T cell repertoires in COVID-19. Profiling relied on immunoSEQ multiplex PCR, and the TCRdb table lists in-frame clones only, not all of them. The table includes a few hundred thousand clones, about 88% detected once. What was sequenced was peripheral blood. All receptors come from a man in his sixties with acute or convalescent COVID-19.

This chain connects TRBV15 to TRBJ1-1; TRBD1 matches 7 bases. The CDR3 loop spans 15 amino acids. The ends lost 1 base at V and 4 bases at J; junction bases unmatched: 6. CDR1 and CDR2 (germline): LNHNV, YYDKDF (reference sequence). CDR3 in DNA: TGTGCCACCAGCAGAGGCGACAGGGTCGGCACTGAAGCTTTCTTT. As protein: CATSRGDRVGTEAFF.

The chain is built from TRBV6-1 and TRBJ2-7; D is unresolved. Trimming cost V 5 bases and J 5 bases, with 16 bases left between them. This CDR3 contains 14 residues. Germline CDR1 MNHNS, CDR2 SASEGT. DNA for the CDR3: TGTGCCAGCAGTCCCTCGGGTCCAGTCCACGAGCAGTACTTC. This codes for CASSPSGPVHEQYF.

The chain is built from TRBV13 and TRBJ2-7, with 7 bases lining up with TRBD1. CDR1 is PRHDT, CDR2 FYEKMQ, per germline (reference sequence). This CDR3 region has 14 residues. Trimming took 4 bases from V and 0 from J; bases not matched to a gene: 3. The CDR3 spells CASSSGTASYEQYF. The CDR3 DNA is TGTGCCAGCAGCTCCGGGACAGCCTCCTACGAGCAGTACTTC. Variable domain in full (rest from reference TRBV13 and TRBJ2-7): AAGVIQSPRHLIKEKRETATLKCYPIPRHDTVYWYQQGPGQDPQFLISFYEKMQSDKGSIPDRFSAQQFSDYHSELNMSSLELGDSALYFCASSSGTASYEQYFGPGTRLTVT.

This chain uses TRBV28 with TRBJ1-1, with D possibly being TRBD1 (6 bases). Germline V CDR1 and CDR2: MDHEN, SYDVKM. The CDR3 has 13 amino acids. V was clipped by 5 bases and J by 7 bases, with 14 bases between them. The CDR3 loop is CASSPTGYSEAFF. The CDR3 coding sequence is TGTGCCAGCAGTCCCACAGGGTATAGTGAAGCTTTCTTT.

V and J are TRBV25-1 and TRBJ2-5; possible D gene TRBD1, 6 bases. The CDR3 runs 13 residues. V gave up 7 bases and J gave up 0 bases, with 9 bases separating them. CDR1 MGHDK and CDR2 SYGVNS come from the germline V gene. DNA for the CDR3: TGTGCCAGCACAGGGGAGAACCAAGAGACCCAGTACTTC. Protein sequence: CASTGENQETQYF.

This chain connects TRBV19 to TRBJ1-5; D is undetermined. The CDR3 runs to 13 residues. The V end was cut by 9 bases, the J end by 7 bases, with 16 bases between. Germline CDR1 is LNHDA and CDR2 is SQIVND (reference sequence). The CDR3 nucleotides are TGTGCCAGCACCCGGGATTTTAGGCAGCCCCAGCATTTT. Protein: CASTRDFRQPQHF.

This clone occurred once. V is TRBV5-5 and J is TRBJ1-1; possible D gene TRBD1, 6 bases. Germline assignment: CDR1 SGHKS and CDR2 YYEKEE (reference sequence). The V end was cut by 6 bases, the J end by 0 bases, with 12 bases between. The length of the CDR3 is 14 residues. The CDR3 region has the DNA TGTGCCAGCACGGCGGGGGCGGTGAACACTGAAGCTTTCTTT. It codes for CASTAGAVNTEAFF. The whole variable domain, filled in from reference TRBV5-5 and TRBJ1-1, reads DAGVTQSPTHLIKTRGQQVTLRCSPISGHKSVSWYQQVLGQGPQFIFQYYEKEERGRGNFPDRFSARQFPNYSSELNVNALLLGDSALYLCASTAGAVNTEAFFGQGTRLTVV.

This chain joins TRBV29-1 and TRBJ1-2; 10 bases align to TRBD1. The V and J ends lost 6 bases and 8 bases, in that order; junction bases with no gene match: 9. The germline gives CDR1 SQVTM, CDR2 ANQGSEA. This CDR3 spans 13 amino acids. CDR3 amino acids: CSVGGTGVGGYTF. For the CDR3, the DNA is TGCAGCGTCGGGGGGACAGGGGTTGGCGGCTACACCTTC. Using reference TRBV29-1 and TRBJ1-2 for the parts outside the CDR3, the full variable domain is SAVISQKPSRDICQRGTSLTIQCQVDSQVTMMFWYRQQPGQSLTLIATANQGSEATYESGFVIDKFPISRPNLTFSTLTVSNMSPEDSSIYLCSVGGTGVGGYTFGSGTRLTVV.

The chain links TRBV28 to TRBJ2-2, with TRBD1 identical over 7 bases. V lost 3 bases to trimming and J lost 7 bases; unmatched junction nucleotides: 5. The CDR3 covers 14 residues. Germline V gene data show CDR1 as MDHEN and CDR2 as SYDVKM. The DNA for the CDR3 is TGTGCCAGCAGTTTCTCGGACAGGAGCGGGGAGCTGTTTTTT. Translating gives CASSFSDRSGELFF.

This sequence joins TRBV7-9 and TRBJ2-6; D unclear. Trimming took 5 bases from V and 1 from J, leaving 9 bases between them. Germline V gene sequence: CDR1 SEHNR, CDR2 FQNEAQ (reference sequence). The length of the CDR3 is 15 residues. This CDR3 reads CASSLLRSGANVLTF. The CDR3, as DNA: TGTGCCAGCAGCCTCTTGAGGTCTGGGGCCAACGTCCTGACTTTC.

CDR3 sequence (DNA): TGTGCCACCAGCAGAGATCGGCCGGGGACAGGGGGAGAGACCCAGTACTTC. The encoded protein is CATSRDRPGTGGETQYF. The chain recombines TRBV15 with TRBJ2-5, with TRBD1 matching over 11 bases. Germline CDR1 LNHNV, CDR2 YYDKDF (reference sequence). The CDR3 runs to 17 residues. V trimming: 0 bases; J trimming: 4 bases; junction bases outside the gene matches: 7. Drawing the rest from reference TRBV15 and TRBJ2-5, the complete variable domain is DAMVIQNPRYQVTQFGKPVTLSCSQTLNHNVMYWYQQKSSQAPKLLFHYYDKDFNNEADTPDNFQSRRPNTSFCFLDIRSPGLGDTAMYLCATSRDRPGTGGETQYFGPGTRLLVL.

The chain uses TRBV6-2 or TRBV6-3 and TRBJ2-3; 12 bases match TRBD2. V lost 6 bases, J lost 4 bases, and 8 bases stayed unmatched. The germline V gene has CDR1 MNHEY and CDR2 SVGEGT. The CDR3 sequence is 16 residues long. The CDR3, as DNA: TGTGCCAGCAGCCCTACTAGCGGGGGGTACGCAGATACGCAGTATTTT. Its protein product is CASSPTSGGYADTQYF.

V and J are TRBV3-1 (or the pseudogene TRBV3-2) and TRBJ2-1, with a weak D call TRBD2 (5 bases). With 0 bases removed from V and 0 bases from J, the gap between germline ends came to 21 bases. Germline CDR1 reads LGHDT; CDR2 reads YNNKEL (reference sequence). CDR3 length equals 20 residues. The CDR3 nucleotides read TGTGCCAGCAGCCAAGATACCCGGGGTAGCACCGCCAGCTCCTACAATGAGCAGTTCTTC. It codes for CASSQDTRGSTASSYNEQFF.

The chain is built from TRBV10-3 and TRBJ1-1; 10 bases are a match to TRBD1. The CDR3 length is 14 residues. Trimming at V came to 11 bases and at J to 1 base, leaving 7 bases not matched to a gene. Germline CDR1 is ENHRY and CDR2 is SYGVKD. CDR3 DNA: TGTGCCGTGAGGACAGGGGGGGAGAACACTGAAGCTTTCTTT. Translation gives CAVRTGGENTEAFF.

V is TRBV27 and J is TRBJ2-3; D may be TRBD1 (5 bases). The CDR3 is 15 amino acids. Trimming took 5 bases from V and 0 from J, leaving 12 bases between them. From germline, CDR1 is MNHEY and CDR2 SMNVEV (reference sequence). The CDR3 is CASSPDSFSTDTQYF. Written as DNA, the CDR3 is TGTGCCAGCAGTCCAGACAGCTTTAGCACAGATACGCAGTATTTT.

The chain joins TRBV6-5 to TRBJ2-2; no reliable D call. Trimming left V 0 bases short and J 8 bases short, with 10 bases between. This CDR3 is 14 amino acids long. Germline CDR1 and CDR2: MNHEY and SVGAGI. The CDR3 DNA sequence: TGTGCCAGCAGTTACTCCCAGAGGTCTGGGGAGCTGTTTTTT. This encodes CASSYSQRSGELFF.

The chain joins TRBV27 to TRBJ2-5, with a possible D match to TRBD1 (5 bases). Per the germline V gene, CDR1 is MNHEY and CDR2 is SMNVEV (reference sequence). V was shortened by 5 bases and J by 0 bases, with 19 bases between the two germline ends. This CDR3 region has 17 residues. Here the CDR3 reads CASSPEFRQRYQETQYF. CDR3 coding DNA: TGTGCCAGCAGTCCCGAGTTTAGACAGAGGTACCAAGAGACCCAGTACTTC.

DNA for the CDR3: TGTGCCAGCAAGGCGGGGGCCGAAGATACGCAGTATTTT. As protein: CASKAGAEDTQYF. This chain connects TRBV6-1 to TRBJ2-3; TRBD2 is a possible D gene (7 bases). V was clipped by 7 bases and J by 5 bases, with 13 bases between them. The CDR3 loop spans 13 amino acids. The V gene's germline CDR1 is MNHNS and CDR2 SASEGT.

This CDR3 is CASSLRMTGGDEQYF. The CDR3 region has the DNA TGTGCCAGCAGCCTTAGGATGACAGGGGGCGACGAGCAGTACTTC. This chain links TRBV6-2 or TRBV6-3 with TRBJ2-7; 10 bases are a match to TRBD1. The germline gives CDR1 MNHEY, CDR2 SVGEGT. V shed 6 bases and J 5 bases; nucleotides not matched to a gene: 10. The CDR3 is 15 residues long.

The chain is built from TRBV28 and TRBJ1-2, with 8 bases fitting TRBD1. V was clipped by 7 bases and J by 8 bases; unmatched bases: 9. Germline V gives CDR1 MDHEN, CDR2 SYDVKM. This CDR3 region has 13 residues. The CDR3 bases are TGTGCCAGCATGGGGGACAGGAGGGGAGGCTACACCTTC. It codes for CASMGDRRGGYTF.

The chain recombines TRBV29-1 with TRBJ1-2, with a possible D match to TRBD1 (5 bases). This CDR3 is built from 14 residues. Germline V CDR1 and CDR2: SQVTM, ANQGSEA. V lost 6 bases to trimming and J lost 4 bases, with 18 bases between them. The CDR3 here is CSVSGAEEGYGYTF. For the CDR3, the DNA is TGCAGCGTGTCCGGGGCAGAGGAGGGCTATGGCTACACCTTC.